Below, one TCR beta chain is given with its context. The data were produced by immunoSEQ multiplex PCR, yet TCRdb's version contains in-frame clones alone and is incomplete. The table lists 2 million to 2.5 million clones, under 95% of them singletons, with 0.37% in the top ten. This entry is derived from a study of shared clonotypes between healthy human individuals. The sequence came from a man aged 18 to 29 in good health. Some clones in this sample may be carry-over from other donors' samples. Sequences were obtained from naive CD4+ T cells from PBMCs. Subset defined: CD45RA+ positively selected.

CDR3: CASSGGPTSSNQPQHF. In DNA form, the CDR3 reads TGTGCCAGCAGTGGAGGGCCGACCAGTTCCAATCAGCCCCAGCATTTT. The gene calls are TRBV6-1 and TRBJ1-5; D is uncertain. This CDR3 comprises 16 residues. Trimming removed 4 bases from V and 3 bases from J, with 16 bases in between. Germline CDR1 MNHNS, CDR2 SASEGT.